This T cell receptor (beta chain) stems from a study of T-cell reconstitution after alpha-beta-depleted transplantation in children (dated by TCRdb to 2016 to 2017). About the study as a whole: T-cell immune reconstitution after TCRalphabeta/CD19-depleted allogeneic hematopoietic cell transplantation in children was quantitatively tracked in the study by means of TCR repertoire profiling.

Interpreted using the paper, the treatment or condition label stands for: allogeneic hematopoietic cell transplantation with graft depleted of TCRalphabeta T cells and CD19 B cells. The transplant recipients were children given TCRalphabeta/CD19-depleted allogeneic hematopoietic cell grafts. The library came from PCR. Sequenced on an Illumina HiSeq 2500. Molecular barcoding was employed in the preparation of TCR libraries, with unique molecular identifiers being used to normalize TCRbeta repertoire quantification. TCRdb's own reprocessing of the public reads used fastp at Q25 and MiXCR and kept productive beta chains. For every CDR3 protein sequence, its rows merge into one entry that carries the most common genes and DNA. The sample table contains about 600,000 distinct CDR3 sequences; only one count was recorded for approximately 13% of them. The top ten hold 2.2% of the sample. Remarks on this clonotype: Its antigen has not been determined. Base qualities are not recorded, but no much larger clone differs from it by a single base.

According to the germline V gene, CDR1 reads KGHSH and CDR2 reads LQKENI. A distance of 14 bases separates the germline ends of V and J, which lose 0 bases and 2 bases respectively. Reading from cysteine to phenylalanine, the CDR3 counts 16 amino acids. Only the CDR3 part of the read is kept: 48 bases, read in frame from the first base. The full study reports these points: In some patients, the high TCRbeta diversity seen at day 60 was put down to recipient T cells and intrathymic progenitors that had survived conditioning. Apparently early alphabetaT-cell count recovery about two months after transplant reportedly relied on only several hundred rapidly expanded clones derived from non-depleted graft cells. Over the following months the frequencies of hyperexpanded clones went down, and after one year T-cell counts and TCRbeta diversity were mostly credited to newly produced T cells.

The chain couples TRBV18 to TRBJ2-7, with the D assignment possibly TRBD1 or TRBD2, given 6 matching bases for each. Source: PBMCs, mostly from graft donor cells, taken 360 days after TCRalphabeta/CD19-depleted stem cell transplant. This sequence originates from a male patient younger than 18 who had a stem cell transplant for acute myeloid leukemia, so the T cells may come from the graft donor. The CDR3 protein is CASSPPGGYPTYEQYF. The DNA sequence is given as TGTGCCAGCTCACCACCGGGGGGCTACCCGACCTACGAGCAGTACTTC.